This passage covers 19 T cell receptor beta chains from one sample sequenced in a study of blood T cell repertoires in COVID-19 (dated by TCRdb to the early 2020s). Library prep was done by the immunoSEQ multiplex PCR assay. The source is immuneACCESS, and TCRdb retained only in-frame sequences with V and J called. Part of the clones is not carried over; for the studies checked, unresolved V genes explain less than half of this, and the remainder is unexplained. For this sample there are 250,000 to 400,000 clones; approximately 89% appear just once. The top ten clonotypes cover approximately 1.6% of the sample. Sequencing input: peripheral blood. The receptors were sampled from a woman aged 25 to 39 with COVID-19, enrolled during active disease.

The rearrangement links TRBV5-1 to TRBJ2-7; a weak D match, TRBD1 (6 bases). The CDR3 is 14 amino acids. With 0 bases removed from V and 2 bases from J, the gap between germline ends came to 9 bases. Germline V lookup: CDR1 SGHRS, CDR2 YFSETQ. CDR3 nucleotide sequence: TGCGCCAGCAGCTTGGCTGGGGACACCTACGAGCAGTACTTC. This codes for CASSLAGDTYEQYF.

The table lists this clone with a count of one. The genes are TRBV28 and TRBJ1-1; possible D gene TRBD1, 6 bases. The CDR3 length is 14 residues. Germline-derived CDR1 and CDR2 are MDHEN and SYDVKM. V lost 6 bases to trimming and J lost 1 base, with 12 bases between them. The CDR3 sequence: CASRPGQRNTEAFF. As DNA, the CDR3 is TGTGCCAGCAGGCCGGGACAACGGAACACTGAAGCTTTCTTT. The full variable domain, completed using reference TRBV28 and TRBJ1-1, is DVKVTQSSRYLVKRTGEKVFLECVQDMDHENMFWYRQDPGLGLRLIYFSYDVKMKEKGDIPEGYSVSREKKERFSLILESASTNQTSMYLCASRPGQRNTEAFFGQGTRLTVV.

The rearrangement links TRBV7-7 to TRBJ2-5; 8 bases align to TRBD2. There are 17 residues in the CDR3. Germline lookup yields CDR1 SSHAT and CDR2 FNYEAQ (reference sequence). V lost 5 bases and J lost 1; bases outside the gene matches: 12. The CDR3 sequence: CASSPTSSGVGQETQYF. As DNA, the CDR3 is TGTGCCAGCAGCCCAACTAGTAGCGGGGTCGGCCAAGAGACCCAGTACTTC.

The chain joins TRBV6-5 to TRBJ1-2; D is perhaps TRBD1 (6 bases). The CDR3 spans 14 residues. The germline gives CDR1 MNHEY, CDR2 SVGAGI. V was clipped by 6 bases and J by 5 bases, with 16 bases between them. This CDR3 is CASSKGGGPYGYTF. CDR3 in DNA: TGTGCCAGCAGCAAAGGGGGGGGTCCTTATGGCTACACCTTC.

The rearrangement uses TRBV5-1 and TRBJ1-1; D unclear. Germline lookup yields CDR1 SGHRS and CDR2 YFSETQ. Deletions cut 0 bases from V and 5 bases from J, with 5 bases between. The CDR3 contains 12 residues. The CDR3 coding sequence is TGCGCCAGCAGCTTGGTGGAGACTGAAGCTTTCTTT. As protein: CASSLVETEAFF.

DNA for the CDR3: TGTGCCAGCAGTCCAGGGGCGGGTAGAAACACCATATATTTT. This encodes CASSPGAGRNTIYF. The rearrangement uses TRBV6-5 and TRBJ1-3, with D perhaps TRBD1 (6 bases). Trimming cost V 5 bases and J 5 bases, with 13 bases left between them. The length of the CDR3 is 14 residues. The germline V gene has CDR1 MNHEY and CDR2 SVGAGI.

This clone was seen just once. The chain carries TRBV13 and TRBJ2-5; TRBD2 aligns across 9 bases. CDR1 is PRHDT and CDR2 is FYEKMQ in the germline V gene (reference sequence). V was clipped by 0 bases and J by 2 bases; unmatched bases: 1. The CDR3 sequence is 15 residues long. The DNA for the CDR3 is TGTGCCAGCAGCTTAGGTAGCGGGGGTCAAGAGACCCAGTACTTC. Its translation: CASSLGSGGQETQYF.

The genes are TRBV11-3 and TRBJ1-1; 9 bases align to TRBD1. The CDR3 is 15 residues long. The junction had 5 bases not matched to a gene; V was cut back by 5 bases and J by 1 base. Germline CDR1 SGHNT, CDR2 YENEEA. Written as DNA, the CDR3 is TGTGCCAGCAGCACATGGACAGGGGAGAACACTGAAGCTTTCTTT. Residues: CASSTWTGENTEAFF. Looking up the rest from reference TRBV11-3 and TRBJ1-1 gives the full variable domain: EAGVVQSPRYKIIEKKQPVAFWCNPISGHNTLYWYLQNLGQGPELLIRYENEEAVDDSQLPKDRFSAERLKGVDSTLKIQPAELGDSAVYLCASSTWTGENTEAFFGQGTRLTVV.

This sequence joins TRBV24-1 and TRBJ2-3, with 7 bases identical to TRBD1. The CDR3 contains 14 residues. Per germline, CDR1 KGHDR and CDR2 SFDVKD. The J segment lost 2 bases and the V segment lost 8 bases, leaving 6 bases of the junction unmatched. This CDR3 reads CATIDRVYTDTQYF. CDR3 nucleotide sequence: TGTGCCACCATCGACAGGGTCTACACAGATACGCAGTATTTT.

The genes are TRBV2 and TRBJ1-1; D possibly corresponds to TRBD1 (6 bases). Germline V gene lookup returns CDR1 SNHLY and CDR2 FYNNEI. CDR3 length: 13 amino acids. The V end lost 4 bases, the J end lost 1 base, and 7 bases lay between the germline ends. As DNA, the CDR3 is TGTGCCAGCAGTGGGGACACGAACACTGAAGCTTTCTTT. Protein sequence: CASSGDTNTEAFF. Full variable domain (outside the CDR3, taken from reference TRBV2 and TRBJ1-1): EPEVTQTPSHQVTQMGQEVILRCVPISNHLYFYWYRQILGQKVEFLVSFYNNEISEKSEIFDDQFSVERPDGSNFTLKIRSTKLEDSAMYFCASSGDTNTEAFFGQGTRLTVV.

The chain couples TRBV27 to TRBJ1-1; D not certain. CDR1 and CDR2 from the germline V gene are MNHEY and SMNVEV (reference sequence). This CDR3 has 13 amino acids. The V and J ends lost 6 bases and 6 bases respectively, with 14 bases between them. The CDR3 region has the DNA TGTGCCAGCAGCCCATTTCGAGGGTCTGAAGCTTTCTTT. Translation: CASSPFRGSEAFF.

The chain recombines TRBV7-5 with TRBJ1-1; TRBD1, the table's D call, lacks a check against the DNA. TRBV7-5 is shown as a pseudogene. There are 16 residues in the CDR3. The CDR3 here is CVRSPSVRDRGTEAFF. In nucleotides, the CDR3 is TGTGTCAGAAGCCCTTCGGTCCGGGACAGGGGAACTGAAGCTTTCTTT.

The chain has TRBV3-1 (or the pseudogene TRBV3-2) and TRBJ2-3; a weak D match, TRBD2 (6 bases). There are 16 residues in the CDR3. Germline V gene lookup returns CDR1 LGHDT and CDR2 YNNKEL (reference sequence). Trimming removed 0 bases at V and 9 bases at J, with 19 bases between. DNA for the CDR3: TGTGCCAGCAGCCAAGATCCCCGACTAGGATTAGGCACGCAGTATTTT. It yields the protein CASSQDPRLGLGTQYF.

This clone was found a few times. The CDR3 DNA is TGTGCCAGCAGTTACTCGGGGGGACCCTCTGAAGCTTTCTTT. It encodes CASSYSGGPSEAFF. J is TRBJ1-1 and V is TRBV6-5, with TRBD1 as a possible D gene (5 bases). Germline CDR1 reads MNHEY; CDR2 reads SVGAGI. Trimming cost V 0 bases and J 6 bases, with 11 bases left between them. CDR3 length: 14 residues.

V usage is TRBV6-1 and J usage is TRBJ1-1; 7 bases map to TRBD1. Germline lookup yields CDR1 MNHNS and CDR2 SASEGT. Germline trimming cut 0 bases from V and 7 bases from J; bases unmatched to any gene: 20. The CDR3 runs 19 residues. CDR3 amino acids: CASSEASTTKRGPSGEAFF. The CDR3, as DNA: TGTGCCAGCAGTGAAGCGAGCACCACGAAAAGGGGGCCGTCGGGTGAAGCTTTCTTT.

The gene calls are TRBV4-1 and TRBJ1-5; the D is unclear. CDR1 is MGHRA and CDR2 is YSYEKL in the germline V gene. The CDR3 is 13 amino acids. With 1 base removed from V and 6 bases from J, the gap between germline ends came to 7 bases. CDR3 region: CASSQVFGQPQHF. CDR3 DNA: TGCGCCAGCAGCCAAGTATTCGGTCAGCCCCAGCATTTT.

J is TRBJ2-6 and V is TRBV5-1; no definite D call. This CDR3 is 15 amino acids long. The germline gives CDR1 SGHRS, CDR2 YFSETQ. V lost 0 bases, J lost 1 base, and 5 bases lay in between. CDR3 DNA sequence: TGCGCCAGCAGCTTGGACCTATCTGGGGCCAACGTCCTGACTTTC. Residues: CASSLDLSGANVLTF. Filled out from reference TRBV5-1 and TRBJ2-6, the complete variable domain reads KAGVTQTPRYLIKTRGQQVTLSCSPISGHRSVSWYQQTPGQGLQFLFEYFSETQRNKGNFPGRFSGRQFSNSRSEMNVSTLELGDSALYLCASSLDLSGANVLTFGAGSRLTVL.

This rearrangement joins TRBV27 to TRBJ2-5; 8 bases align to TRBD1. From germline, CDR1 is MNHEY and CDR2 SMNVEV (reference sequence). The CDR3 has 13 residues. V lost 2 bases to trimming and J lost 5 bases; unmatched junction nucleotides: 1. CDR3: CASSLRQGETQYF. CDR3 bases: TGTGCCAGCAGTTTAAGACAGGGGGAGACCCAGTACTTC.

The CDR3 loop reads CASSFDRGQRYNEQFF. In nucleotides, the CDR3 is TGTGCCAGCAGCTTTGACAGGGGACAAAGGTACAATGAGCAGTTCTTC. The chain joins TRBV11-3 to TRBJ2-1; 8 nucleotides align to TRBD1. V dropped 3 bases and J dropped 4; count of bases not matched to a gene: 8. Per germline, CDR1 SGHNT and CDR2 YENEEA. CDR3 length equals 16 residues.